Presented here are 26 T cell receptor beta chains from one specimen sequenced in a study of T-cell memory formation after mild COVID-19. TCRdb ran MiXCR on the 5' RACE reads and lists one entry per CDR3 protein. The sample consists of 250,000 to 350,000 distinct CDR3 sequences, around 15% of them appearing once. What was sequenced was PBMCs or a T cell subset sorted from them (not recorded which). These receptors all come from a man in his late teens or twenties who had mild COVID-19 (a few samples of this study predate the infection). Cell type and time point are not known.

This clonotype was picked up a small number of times. The rearrangement links TRBV20-1 to TRBJ2-1; 11 bases are a match to TRBD2. The CDR3 runs to 17 residues. V gave up 3 bases and J gave up 8 bases; unmatched junction bases: 15. Germline V gene sequence: CDR1 DFQATT, CDR2 SNEGSKA (reference sequence). CDR3: CSASAYSISGGVDEQFF. The CDR3 DNA follows: TGCAGTGCTAGCGCATACTCCATTAGCGGGGGGGTGGATGAGCAGTTCTTC.

This clonotype came up a few times. This sequence joins TRBV7-2 and TRBJ1-6; 8 nucleotides line up with TRBD1. V lost 1 base, J lost 7 bases, and 3 bases stayed unmatched. Germline lookup yields CDR1 SGHTA and CDR2 FQGNSA. CDR3 length: 15 amino acids. CDR3 DNA: TGTGCCAGCAGCTTAGGGCAGGGGGCAAATTCACCCCTCCACTTT. It codes for CASSLGQGANSPLHF.

This clonotype was observed at least ten times. This chain connects TRBV7-2 to TRBJ2-5; D remains unclear. The CDR3 loop spans 14 amino acids. CDR1 and CDR2 (germline): SGHTA, FQGNSA. The V gene lost 10 bases and the J gene lost 1 base, with 16 bases spanning the gap. The CDR3 DNA follows: TGTGCCACCAAAGCCTCCCTACCCCAAGAGACCCAGTACTTC. Protein: CATKASLPQETQYF. Complete variable domain (other parts from reference TRBV7-2 and TRBJ2-5): GAGVSQSPSNKVTEKGKDVELRCDPISGHTALYWYRQSLGQGLEFLIYFQGNSAPDKSGLPSDRFSAERTGGSVSTLTIQRTQQEDSAVYLCATKASLPQETQYFGPGTRLLVL.

This clonotype was recorded many times. V is TRBV5-1 and J is TRBJ1-1; 8 positions agree with TRBD1. From germline, CDR1 is SGHRS and CDR2 YFSETQ. This CDR3 has 15 residues. The trim removed 0 bases at V and 5 bases at J, leaving 6 bases unmatched. The DNA for the CDR3 is TGCGCCAGCAGCTTGGCCCGGACAGGGAGAACTGAAGCTTTCTTT. This translates into CASSLARTGRTEAFF. Complete variable domain (other parts from reference TRBV5-1 and TRBJ1-1): KAGVTQTPRYLIKTRGQQVTLSCSPISGHRSVSWYQQTPGQGLQFLFEYFSETQRNKGNFPGRFSGRQFSNSRSEMNVSTLELGDSALYLCASSLARTGRTEAFFGQGTRLTVV.

In its sample, this clonotype was seen a few times. V gene TRBV12-3 or TRBV12-4 combines with J gene TRBJ2-3; the D is unclear. The CDR3 length is 13 residues. V lost 1 base and J lost 5, with 7 bases in between. CDR3 region: CASSLGQQDTQYF. In nucleotides, the CDR3 is TGTGCCAGCAGTTTAGGGCAGCAAGATACGCAGTATTTT.

V is TRBV4-1 and J is TRBJ1-5; weak D call: TRBD1 (6 bases). Trimming took off 1 base at V and 5 bases at J, with 12 bases between the two ends. CDR3 length: 15 amino acids. CDR1 and CDR2 from the germline V gene are MGHRA and YSYEKL. The CDR3 here is CASSQVSRGDQPQHF. Written as DNA, the CDR3 is TGCGCCAGCAGCCAAGTATCCAGGGGAGATCAGCCCCAGCATTTT.

This clonotype was detected many times. The chain recombines TRBV7-8 with TRBJ2-7; no clear D. This CDR3 is built from 14 residues. Germline V lookup: CDR1 SGHVS, CDR2 FQNEAQ. With 7 bases removed from V and 4 bases from J, the gap between germline ends came to 17 bases. The CDR3: CASISAFFPYEQYV. DNA for the CDR3: TGTGCCAGCATCTCAGCCTTTTTCCCGTACGAGCAGTACGTC.

This clonotype has only a few counts. The rearrangement links TRBV11-2 to TRBJ2-7; D gene unclear. The V gene's germline CDR1 is SGHAT and CDR2 FQNNGV. The CDR3 has 13 amino acids. V gave up 1 base and J gave up 2 bases, with 6 bases separating them. CDR3 DNA: TGTGCCAGCAGCTTAGTACCTACCTACGAGCAGTACGTC. Amino acid sequence: CASSLVPTYEQYV.

Notes on this clonotype: The CDR3 carries no conserved terminal phenylalanine or tryptophan, so it likely arises from a read error. The gene calls are TRBV9 and TRBJ1-2; D gene ambiguous. The germline V gene encodes CDR1 SGDLS and CDR2 YYNGEE. The CDR3 loop spans 14 amino acids. The germline V and J ends were trimmed by 0 bases and 8 bases, with 14 bases remaining between them. DNA of the CDR3: TGTGCCAGCAGCGTAGGGTTCCCCATCGGAGGCTACACCTTA. Translating gives CASSVGFPIGGYTL.

The chain couples TRBV6-5 to TRBJ1-3; 7 bases map to TRBD1. Germline lookup yields CDR1 MNHEY and CDR2 SVGAGI. The CDR3 consists of 15 residues. The trim removed 8 bases at V and 0 bases at J, leaving 7 bases unmatched. The CDR3 region is CASGDRAFSGNTIYF. CDR3 nucleotides: TGTGCCAGCGGGGACAGAGCCTTCTCTGGAAACACCATATATTTT.

In its sample, this clonotype was seen a few times. The rearrangement links TRBV29-1 to TRBJ2-1, with TRBD2 matching over 10 bases. The V gene's germline CDR1 is SQVTM and CDR2 ANQGSEA. The ends lost 3 bases at V and 8 bases at J; junction bases unmatched: 7. The length of the CDR3 is 14 residues. The CDR3 DNA reads as TGCAGCGTTGATCGGGCTAGCGGGGGTTATGAGCAGTTCTTC. Protein product: CSVDRASGGYEQFF.

This clonotype was observed many times. The J gene is TRBJ2-7, the V gene TRBV5-6, with 10 bases that match TRBD1. Looked up from germline, CDR1 is SGHDT and CDR2 is YYEEEE. Trimming took 4 bases from V and 9 from J; bases not matched to a gene: 7. The CDR3 sequence is 13 residues long. The CDR3 protein is CASSRQGAFAQYF. The CDR3 DNA sequence: TGTGCCAGCAGCCGACAGGGGGCATTTGCGCAGTACTTC.

This clonotype was seen more than once but under ten times. The rearrangement links TRBV6-2 or TRBV6-3 to TRBJ1-2; D unresolved. Germline V gene sequence: CDR1 MNHEY, CDR2 SVGEGT. This CDR3 comprises 13 residues. V was pared by 6 bases and J by 7 bases, with 15 bases between. This CDR3 is CASSVDGVGGYTF. CDR3 nucleotide sequence: TGTGCCAGCAGCGTTGATGGCGTTGGTGGCTACACCTTC.

This clonotype was counted a few times. J is TRBJ2-7 and V is TRBV7-6; D uncertain. V was clipped by 0 bases and J by 3 bases, with 6 bases between them. This CDR3 has 13 amino acids. Germline CDR1 reads SGHVS; CDR2 reads FNYEAQ. The CDR3 DNA reads as TGTGCCAGCAGCTTAGCGCGAGGCTACGAGCAGTACGTC. Translation: CASSLARGYEQYV.

This chain links TRBV5-1 with TRBJ2-7; D ambiguous. CDR1 and CDR2 from the germline V gene are SGHRS and YFSETQ. This CDR3 is built from 15 residues. With 4 bases removed from V and 6 bases from J, the gap between germline ends came to 20 bases. As DNA, the CDR3 is TGCGCCAGCAGCCCCAGCGTAGCCCTTTCCCCCGAGCAGTACTTC. It encodes CASSPSVALSPEQYF.

This clonotype turned up a few times. The V call is TRBV29-1, the J call TRBJ2-1; TRBD1 matches 7 bases. After removal of 8 bases from V and 12 bases from J, the junction contained 10 bases not matched to a gene. This CDR3 region has 11 residues. Germline V CDR1 and CDR2: SQVTM, ANQGSEA. The CDR3 region has the DNA TGCAGCTTCCGGGACAGAGGTGGGCAGTTCTTC. It yields the protein CSFRDRGGQFF.

This rearrangement joins TRBV19 to TRBJ1-2; TRBD1 agrees at 10 bases. The CDR3 contains 15 residues. With V trimmed by 7 bases and J by 4 bases, 9 bases remained unmatched. The germline V gene encodes CDR1 LNHDA and CDR2 SQIVND (reference sequence). This chain's CDR3 is CASTPLGQGGYGYTF. The DNA for the CDR3 is TGTGCCAGTACCCCACTTGGACAGGGGGGCTATGGCTACACCTTC. Full variable domain (outside the CDR3, taken from reference TRBV19 and TRBJ1-2): DGGITQSPKYLFRKEGQNVTLSCEQNLNHDAMYWYRQDPGQGLRLIYYSQIVNDFQKGDIAEGYSVSREKKESFPLTVTSAQKNPTAFYLCASTPLGQGGYGYTFGSGTRLTVV.

This clonotype was seen only a few times. This sequence joins TRBV6-2 or TRBV6-3 and TRBJ2-3, with 15 bases aligning to TRBD2. CDR3 length: 17 amino acids. Per the germline V gene, CDR1 is MNHEY and CDR2 is SVGEGT. V was pared by 2 bases and J by 10 bases, with 10 bases of the junction left unmatched. CDR3 DNA sequence: TGTGCCAGCAGTTACGCCGGACTAGCGGGGGGGACCCGCCCGCAGTATTTT. This encodes CASSYAGLAGGTRPQYF.

This clonotype was detected a few times. The V gene is TRBV20-1, the J gene TRBJ1-1; the match to TRBD1 covers 9 bases. This CDR3 is 13 amino acids long. CDR1 DFQATT and CDR2 SNEGSKA come from the germline V gene (reference sequence). Losses at the gene ends were 1 base for V and 3 bases for J; bases not matched to a gene: 0. CDR3 residues: CSARGTGDTEAFF. The CDR3 DNA sequence: TGCAGTGCTAGAGGGACAGGGGACACTGAAGCTTTCTTT.

The chain uses TRBV25-1 and TRBJ1-1; D perhaps matches TRBD1 (6 bases). CDR3 length: 14 residues. Trimming took off 1 base at V and 4 bases at J, with 10 bases between the two ends. Germline CDR1 and CDR2: MGHDK and SYGVNS. In DNA form, the CDR3 reads TGTGCCAGCAGTGAATTCGGGGGCGGCACTGAAGCTTTCTTT. This sequence encodes CASSEFGGGTEAFF.

The chain uses TRBV4-2 and TRBJ2-1; 14 bases are a match to TRBD2. The CDR3 consists of 16 residues. The V gene's germline CDR1 is LGHNA and CDR2 YNFKEQ. V lost 4 bases and J lost 8; bases outside the gene matches: 7. The CDR3 region is CASSPRGTSGGDEQFF. Written as DNA, the CDR3 is TGTGCCAGCAGCCCTCGGGGGACTAGCGGGGGTGATGAGCAGTTCTTC.

The chain recombines TRBV7-6 with TRBJ2-1; tentatively, D is TRBD2 (5 bases). Trimming removed 4 bases at V and 0 bases at J, with 10 bases between. Looked up from germline, CDR1 is SGHVS and CDR2 is FNYEAQ. This CDR3 has 15 amino acids. CDR3 coding DNA: TGTGCCAGCAGCTCCACTAGGAGCTCCTACAATGAGCAGTTCTTC. Its protein is CASSSTRSSYNEQFF.

The chain employs TRBV24-1 and TRBJ2-3; no clear D. This CDR3 contains 15 residues. Germline V gives CDR1 KGHDR, CDR2 SFDVKD. Trimming shortened V by 3 bases and J by 0 bases, and 9 bases separated the two germline ends. This CDR3 is CATSDAIGSTDTQYF. CDR3 bases: TGTGCCACCAGTGATGCTATAGGGAGCACAGATACGCAGTATTTT.

There are a few counts of this clonotype. The chain combines TRBV24-1 with TRBJ2-1, with D unresolved. CDR3 length equals 14 residues. V lost 1 base and J lost 2, with 5 bases in between. Germline-derived CDR1 and CDR2 are KGHDR and SFDVKD. The CDR3 region is CATSDFSAYNEQFF. CDR3 nucleotides: TGTGCCACCAGTGATTTCAGCGCCTACAATGAGCAGTTCTTC.

The CDR3 DNA is TGCGCCAGCAGCTCAACAGGGGCGCGGGATACGCAGTATTTT. Amino acid sequence: CASSSTGARDTQYF. The rearrangement joins TRBV5-1 to TRBJ2-3; 7 bases line up with TRBD1. The germline V gene encodes CDR1 SGHRS and CDR2 YFSETQ. The CDR3 contains 14 residues. After removal of 3 bases from V and 6 bases from J, the junction contained 7 bases not matched to a gene.

This clonotype was counted a single time. V usage is TRBV30 and J usage is TRBJ2-3; TRBD2 matches 8 bases. The length of the CDR3 is 15 residues. V lost 4 bases to trimming and J lost 6 bases; unmatched junction nucleotides: 12. Germline V gene data show CDR1 as GTSNPN and CDR2 as SVGIG (reference sequence). Written as DNA, the CDR3 is TGTGCCTGGACCCTAGCGGGCCCCCGGTGGGATACGCAGTATTTT. Residues: CAWTLAGPRWDTQYF. The full variable domain, with the rest looked up from reference TRBV30 and TRBJ2-3, is SQTIHQWPATLVQPVGSPLSLECTVEGTSNPNLYWYRQAAGRGLQLLFYSVGIGQISSEVPQNLSASRPQDRQFILSSKKLLLSDSGFYLCAWTLAGPRWDTQYFGPGTRLTVL.